The 26 T cell receptor beta chains below all came from one sample that was sequenced in a study of blood T cell repertoires in COVID-19. TCRdb's table, derived via immunoSEQ multiplex PCR, lists solely in-frame clones and lacks some. This repertoire shows about 13,000 clones, around 76% found once; its top ten account for roughly 41%. The material sequenced was peripheral blood. The receptors stem from a woman at least 80 years old with acute or convalescent COVID-19.

This clone has a handful of counts. The chain joins TRBV7-2 to TRBJ1-2; 7 bases agree with TRBD1. The length of the CDR3 is 13 residues. Germline V gives CDR1 SGHTA, CDR2 FQGNSA. V shed 3 bases and J 5 bases; nucleotides not matched to a gene: 3. The CDR3 loop reads CASSLDRKYGYTF. The CDR3 coding sequence is TGTGCCAGCAGCTTGGACAGGAAATATGGCTACACCTTC.

This clone was seen once. The CDR3 DNA sequence: TGTGCCAGCAGGGCCAACTCTGGAAACACCATATATTTT. It translates to CASRANSGNTIYF. The rearrangement uses TRBV27 and TRBJ1-3; D remains unclear. Trimming removed 6 bases at V and 0 bases at J, with 6 bases between. The length of the CDR3 is 13 residues. Germline CDR1 MNHEY, CDR2 SMNVEV (reference sequence).

The chain joins TRBV5-6 to TRBJ1-1; D gene ambiguous. There are 11 residues in the CDR3. Trimming cost V 2 bases and J 5 bases, with 4 bases left between them. CDR1 is SGHDT and CDR2 is YYEEEE in the germline V gene. The CDR3 region is CASSFQTEAFF. For the CDR3, the DNA is TGTGCCAGCAGCTTTCAGACTGAAGCTTTCTTT.

This clone has just a few counts. The V call is TRBV4-1, the J call TRBJ1-6; D may be TRBD1 (5 bases). Trimming took 3 bases from V and 6 from J, leaving 18 bases between them. Germline CDR1 and CDR2: MGHRA and YSYEKL. CDR3 length: 17 amino acids. In nucleotides, the CDR3 is TGCGCCAGCAGCCAGCTACTGATAGGGAGGGGTAATTCACCCCTCCACTTT. Translated, it gives CASSQLLIGRGNSPLHF.

This clone was observed a handful of times. The gene calls are TRBV27 and TRBJ2-5; TRBD1 aligns across 7 bases. J was trimmed by 4 bases and V by 8 bases; bases with no gene match: 4. Germline V gene lookup returns CDR1 MNHEY and CDR2 SMNVEV (reference sequence). CDR3 size: 12 residues. The chain's CDR3 is CASRQGLETQYF. The CDR3 DNA is TGTGCCAGCCGACAGGGATTAGAGACCCAGTACTTC.

The chain employs TRBV7-9 and TRBJ2-7, with TRBD1 identical over 8 bases. CDR3 length: 15 amino acids. Per germline, CDR1 SEHNR and CDR2 FQNEAQ (reference sequence). The junction had 12 bases not matched to a gene; V was cut back by 5 bases and J by 6 bases. For the CDR3, the DNA is TGTGCCAGCAGCCGGACAGGGATAAGGTTGGCCGAGCAGTACTTC. This codes for CASSRTGIRLAEQYF.

The genes are TRBV6-6 and TRBJ2-7; 8 bases match TRBD2. V trimming: 5 bases; J trimming: 2 bases; junction bases outside the gene matches: 8. The CDR3 spans 15 residues. CDR1 and CDR2 (germline): MNHNY, SVGAGI (reference sequence). The CDR3 sequence: CASSDPSGGAYEQYF. In DNA form, the CDR3 reads TGTGCCAGCAGTGACCCCAGCGGGGGAGCCTACGAGCAGTACTTC.

This clone was detected many times. The rearrangement uses TRBV4-2 and TRBJ2-1, with TRBD2 matching 8 bases. Per germline, CDR1 LGHNA and CDR2 YNFKEQ. This CDR3 has 16 amino acids. J was trimmed by 6 bases and V by 1 base; bases with no gene match: 8. The CDR3 protein is CASSQGSGGEFNEQFF. The CDR3 DNA reads as TGTGCCAGCAGCCAAGGGAGCGGGGGAGAATTCAATGAGCAGTTCTTC.

The V gene is TRBV10-3, the J gene TRBJ1-1; 11 bases match TRBD1. V trimming: 1 base; J trimming: 4 bases; junction bases outside the gene matches: 8. Germline assignment: CDR1 ENHRY and CDR2 SYGVKD. This CDR3 is built from 17 residues. CDR3 in amino acids: CAISEYPSGTGGTEAFF. The CDR3 DNA is TGTGCCATCAGTGAGTATCCCTCCGGGACAGGGGGCACTGAAGCTTTCTTT.

This clone was counted a single time. The gene calls are TRBV3-1 (or the pseudogene TRBV3-2) and TRBJ1-1; perhaps TRBD1 as D (5 bases). This CDR3 is 15 amino acids long. V was cut by 2 bases and J by 4 bases, with 14 bases left in between. The germline CDR1 and CDR2 sequences are LGHDT and YNNKEL (reference sequence). CDR3 residues: CASSQLGGGGTEAFF. Written as DNA, the CDR3 is TGTGCCAGCAGCCAACTAGGCGGGGGAGGCACTGAAGCTTTCTTT.

This sequence joins TRBV11-2 and TRBJ2-1, with TRBD1 identical over 10 bases. With V trimmed by 5 bases and J by 9 bases, 10 bases remained unmatched. The CDR3 is made up of 15 amino acids. In germline, CDR1 is SGHAT, CDR2 FQNNGV. The CDR3 nucleotides read TGTGCCAGCAGCAAGGGGACAGGGGAGGGAGGTGAGCAGTTCTTC. Translation gives CASSKGTGEGGEQFF.

The chain recombines TRBV27 with TRBJ2-5; no firm D call. This CDR3 has 14 residues. Between the trimmed V and J ends, which lost 1 base and 4 bases, there was a span of 10 bases. Germline V gene lookup returns CDR1 MNHEY and CDR2 SMNVEV (reference sequence). The DNA of the CDR3 is TGTGCCAGCAGTTTATTCGCTGGCGGAGAGACCCAGTACTTC. As protein: CASSLFAGGETQYF.

The CDR3 bases are TGTGCCAGCTCACCAGAAGGGGGCAGGGGGCGTCAGCCCCAGCATTTT. This encodes CASSPEGGRGRQPQHF. The rearrangement links TRBV18 to TRBJ1-5; 8 nucleotides align to TRBD1. There are 16 residues in the CDR3. V shed 2 bases and J 6 bases; nucleotides not matched to a gene: 9. Looked up from germline, CDR1 is KGHSH and CDR2 is LQKENI.

The V and J genes are TRBV10-2 and TRBJ2-5; TRBD1 matches 7 bases. V dropped 6 bases and J dropped 5; count of bases not matched to a gene: 9. Germline assignment: CDR1 WSHSY and CDR2 SAAADI. The CDR3 is 14 residues long. CDR3 sequence reads: CASSQGQPGETQYF. CDR3 nucleotide sequence: TGCGCCAGCAGCCAGGGACAGCCAGGGGAGACCCAGTACTTC.

The genes are TRBV28 and TRBJ1-6; 7 positions match TRBD1. The ends lost 6 bases at V and 9 bases at J; junction bases unmatched: 8. Germline loops: CDR1 MDHEN, CDR2 SYDVKM. The CDR3 totals 14 residues. The CDR3 reads CASRSRDRISPLHF. The CDR3 nucleotides read TGTGCCAGCAGAAGCCGGGACAGAATTTCACCCCTCCACTTT.

This sequence joins TRBV19 and TRBJ1-5; TRBD1 aligns across 10 bases. After removal of 8 bases from V and 4 bases from J, the junction contained 8 bases not matched to a gene. The CDR3 runs to 15 residues. Germline CDR1 reads LNHDA; CDR2 reads SQIVND (reference sequence). CDR3 coding DNA: TGTGCCAGTTCCAAGGGGACAGGGGAGAATCAGCCCCAGCATTTT. Amino acid sequence: CASSKGTGENQPQHF.

The V and J genes are TRBV7-6 and TRBJ2-7, with 10 bases matching TRBD1. This CDR3 comprises 15 residues. In germline, CDR1 is SGHVS, CDR2 FNYEAQ. Germline trimming cut 5 bases from V and 1 base from J; bases unmatched to any gene: 5. CDR3 protein: CASSQSGQGSYEQYF. The CDR3 coding sequence is TGTGCCAGCAGCCAATCGGGACAGGGGTCCTACGAGCAGTACTTC. The whole variable domain, filled in from reference TRBV7-6 and TRBJ2-7, reads GAGVSQSPRYKVTKRGQDVALRCDPISGHVSLYWYRQALGQGPEFLTYFNYEAQQDKSGLPNDRFSAERPEGSISTLTIQRTEQRDSAMYRCASSQSGQGSYEQYFGPGTRLTVT.

The genes are TRBV5-1 and TRBJ1-2; D unresolved. V gave up 3 bases and J gave up 4 bases, with 16 bases separating them. Per germline, CDR1 SGHRS and CDR2 YFSETQ. The CDR3 loop spans 15 amino acids. The CDR3 spells CASSSDGRRPYGYTF. In DNA form, the CDR3 reads TGCGCCAGCAGCTCGGATGGTAGGAGGCCCTATGGCTACACCTTC.

The V call is TRBV29-1, the J call TRBJ1-1, with 10 positions matching TRBD1. The germline V gene has CDR1 SQVTM and CDR2 ANQGSEA. The CDR3 is 12 residues long. V shed 7 bases and J 11 bases; nucleotides not matched to a gene: 10. The CDR3: CSAGSGTGDAFF. As DNA, the CDR3 is TGCAGCGCTGGATCCGGGACAGGGGACGCTTTCTTT.

The rearrangement links TRBV19 to TRBJ1-5; 12 positions agree with TRBD1. J gave up 7 bases and V 5 bases, and 18 bases lay outside the gene matches. Per the germline V gene, CDR1 is LNHDA and CDR2 is SQIVND (reference sequence). There are 19 residues in the CDR3. The CDR3 region is CASSFPPRSGQGAGQPQHF. CDR3 coding DNA: TGTGCCAGTAGTTTTCCCCCGCGTTCGGGACAGGGGGCCGGGCAGCCCCAGCATTTT.

This clone was counted between two and nine times. The chain uses TRBV19 and TRBJ1-3, with 7 bases fitting TRBD1. The trim removed 3 bases at V and 2 bases at J, leaving 4 bases unmatched. This CDR3 is built from 15 residues. Germline V gives CDR1 LNHDA, CDR2 SQIVND (reference sequence). CDR3 protein: CASSITGTAGNTIYF. The DNA for the CDR3 is TGTGCCAGTAGTATTACAGGGACAGCTGGAAACACCATATATTTT.

This rearrangement joins TRBV28 to TRBJ2-5; 8 bases are shared with TRBD1. CDR3 length equals 14 residues. Per the germline V gene, CDR1 is MDHEN and CDR2 is SYDVKM. V shed 6 bases and J 3 bases; nucleotides not matched to a gene: 6. The CDR3 region has the DNA TGTGCCAGCAGCTCCCCGGACAGGGAAGAGACCCAGTACTTC. Its protein is CASSSPDREETQYF.

This sequence joins TRBV4-3 and TRBJ2-2; 11 bases line up with TRBD1. Germline-derived CDR1 and CDR2 are LGHNA and YSLEER. V lost 3 bases and J lost 5; bases outside the gene matches: 5. The CDR3 has 16 residues. CDR3 region: CASSHLDRGLTGELFF. The CDR3 nucleotides are TGCGCCAGCAGCCACCTGGACAGGGGGCTGACCGGGGAGCTGTTTTTT.

J is TRBJ1-2 and V is TRBV7-2, with TRBD1 as a possible D gene (5 bases). V lost 2 bases to trimming and J lost 5 bases, with 18 bases between them. The CDR3 is made up of 16 amino acids. The germline V gene has CDR1 SGHTA and CDR2 FQGNSA. The CDR3 region has the DNA TGTGCCAGCAGCTTAATGGCTGGCAGACAGCAGTATGGCTACACCTTC. This translates into CASSLMAGRQQYGYTF.

This chain links TRBV18 with TRBJ2-3; 9 bases agree with TRBD2. V was pared by 2 bases and J by 7 bases, with 10 bases of the junction left unmatched. This CDR3 spans 16 amino acids. Germline V lookup: CDR1 KGHSH, CDR2 LQKENI. Here the CDR3 DNA reads TGTGCCAGCTCACCATCTAGCGGGGCCTCTAGAAATACGCAGTATTTT. This encodes CASSPSSGASRNTQYF.

The V call is TRBV2, the J call TRBJ2-2, with 7 bases matching TRBD1. Looked up from germline, CDR1 is SNHLY and CDR2 is FYNNEI. The CDR3 is 14 amino acids. Unmatched junction bases numbered 3, after V lost 7 bases and J lost 1 base. CDR3 DNA: TGTGCCAGCACCGGACAGGAGAACACCGGGGAGCTGTTTTTT. Amino acids: CASTGQENTGELFF.